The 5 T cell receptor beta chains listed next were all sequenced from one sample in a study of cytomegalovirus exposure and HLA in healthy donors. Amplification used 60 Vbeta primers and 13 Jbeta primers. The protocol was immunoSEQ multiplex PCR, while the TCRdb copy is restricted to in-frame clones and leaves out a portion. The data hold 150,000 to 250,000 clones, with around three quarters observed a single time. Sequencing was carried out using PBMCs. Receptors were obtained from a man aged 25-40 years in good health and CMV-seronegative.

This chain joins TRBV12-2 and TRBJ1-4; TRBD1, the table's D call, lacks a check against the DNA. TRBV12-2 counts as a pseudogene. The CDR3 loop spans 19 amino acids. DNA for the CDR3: TGTGCAAGTCGCTTAGCGCGGACAGGGACCCTTGTACCTAATGAAAAACTGTTTTTT. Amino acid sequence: CASRLARTGTLVPNEKLFF.

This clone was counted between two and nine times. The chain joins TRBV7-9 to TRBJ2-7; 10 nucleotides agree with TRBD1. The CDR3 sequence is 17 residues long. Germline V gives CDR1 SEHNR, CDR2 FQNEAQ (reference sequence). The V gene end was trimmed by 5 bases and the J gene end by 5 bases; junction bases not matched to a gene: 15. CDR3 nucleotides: TGTGCCAGCAGCCAACCTATCCGGGGACAGGGGAACCACGAGCAGTACTTC. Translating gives CASSQPIRGQGNHEQYF.

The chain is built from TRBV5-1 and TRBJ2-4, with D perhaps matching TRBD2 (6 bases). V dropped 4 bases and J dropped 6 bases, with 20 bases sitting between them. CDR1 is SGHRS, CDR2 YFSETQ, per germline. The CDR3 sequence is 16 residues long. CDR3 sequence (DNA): TGCGCCAGCAGCCAGGACCAACTAGCAGCTGGAAACATTCAGTACTTC. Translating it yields CASSQDQLAAGNIQYF.

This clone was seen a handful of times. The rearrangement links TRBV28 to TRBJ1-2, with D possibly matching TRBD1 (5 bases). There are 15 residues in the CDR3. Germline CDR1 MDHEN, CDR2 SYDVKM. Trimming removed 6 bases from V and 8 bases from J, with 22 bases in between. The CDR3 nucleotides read TGTGCCAGCAGCTTAGGGGCGGTTGCAAGGGGAGGCTACACCTTC. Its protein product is CASSLGAVARGGYTF.

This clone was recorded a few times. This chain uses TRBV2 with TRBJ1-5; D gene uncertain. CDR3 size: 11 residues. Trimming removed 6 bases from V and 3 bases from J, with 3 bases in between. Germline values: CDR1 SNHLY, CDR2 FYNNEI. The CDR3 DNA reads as TGTGCCAGCAGCAACAATCAGCCCCAGCATTTT. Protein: CASSNNQPQHF.